A selection of T cell receptor beta chains follows, all from one sample in a study of shared clonotypes between healthy human individuals. Clones were read by immunoSEQ multiplex PCR, and TCRdb kept only the in-frame ones, dropping some. The sample holds a few million clones, about 93% seen once. Specimen: naive CD8+ T cells from PBMCs. These receptors were taken from a man in his late teens or twenties in good health. Some clones in this sample may be carry-over from other donors' samples. The CDR3 runs from the conserved cysteine through the conserved F or W. D genes are given only for firm matches. A clone size is listed for some rows: how often the clone was seen (once, few, many), or a class if it is expanded.

d_gene: -; abundance: -; v_gene: TRBV7-8; j_gene: TRBJ2-7; CDR3aa: CASSPLVGFRASTYEQYF; CDR3nt: TGTGCCAGCAGCCCTTTGGTAGGTTTCAGGGCTTCCACCTACGAGCAGTACTTC
d_gene: -; abundance: -; v_gene: TRBV2; j_gene: TRBJ2-1; CDR3aa: CASRPTGEGYEQFF; CDR3nt: TGTGCCAGCAGGCCGACTGGGGAAGGGTATGAGCAGTTCTTC
d_gene: TRBD1; abundance: -; v_gene: TRBV6-1; j_gene: TRBJ2-5; CDR3aa: CASRAWDRAGETQYF; CDR3nt: TGTGCCAGCAGAGCTTGGGACAGGGCGGGGGAGACCCAGTACTTC
d_gene: -; abundance: -; v_gene: TRBV6-5; j_gene: TRBJ2-2; CDR3aa: CASSYDPGRSGELFF; CDR3nt: TGTGCCAGCAGTTACGACCCGGGGCGGTCCGGGGAGCTGTTTTTT
d_gene: TRBD1; abundance: -; v_gene: TRBV5-1; j_gene: TRBJ2-7; CDR3aa: CASSLVETGRDEQYF; CDR3nt: TGCGCCAGCAGCTTGGTGGAGACAGGGCGCGACGAGCAGTACTTC
d_gene: -; abundance: -; v_gene: TRBV11-2; j_gene: TRBJ2-1; CDR3aa: CASSLGWGKNEQFF; CDR3nt: TGTGCCAGCAGCTTAGGTTGGGGTAAGAATGAGCAGTTCTTC
d_gene: TRBD2; abundance: -; v_gene: TRBV11-2; j_gene: TRBJ2-7; CDR3aa: CASSERLAGAIYEQYF; CDR3nt: TGTGCCAGCAGCGAAAGACTAGCGGGAGCCATCTACGAGCAGTACTTC
d_gene: TRBD1; abundance: once; v_gene: TRBV7-3; j_gene: TRBJ1-2; CDR3aa: CASSPRDRDDYGYTF; CDR3nt: TGTGCCAGCAGCCCCCGGGACAGGGATGACTATGGCTACACCTTC
d_gene: -; abundance: -; v_gene: TRBV14; j_gene: TRBJ2-2; CDR3aa: CASSQALNTGELFF; CDR3nt: TGTGCCAGCAGCCAAGCGTTGAACACCGGGGAGCTGTTTTTT
d_gene: TRBD2; abundance: -; v_gene: TRBV7-7; j_gene: TRBJ2-3; CDR3aa: CASSLAVGGGTDTQYF; CDR3nt: TGTGCCAGCAGCTTAGCAGTCGGGGGGGGGACAGATACGCAGTATTTT
d_gene: -; abundance: -; v_gene: TRBV30; j_gene: TRBJ1-5; CDR3aa: CAWSPNGNQPQHF; CDR3nt: TGTGCCTGGAGTCCCAATGGCAATCAGCCCCAGCATTTT
d_gene: -; abundance: -; v_gene: TRBV9; j_gene: TRBJ2-3; CDR3aa: CASSGTRAGNTQYF; CDR3nt: TGTGCCAGCAGCGGGACTCGCGCGGGTAATACGCAGTATTTT
d_gene: -; abundance: -; v_gene: TRBV4-1; j_gene: TRBJ1-1; CDR3aa: CASSQNRDANTEAFF; CDR3nt: TGCGCCAGCAGCCAAAACCGGGACGCTAACACTGAAGCTTTCTTT
d_gene: TRBD2; abundance: -; v_gene: TRBV29-1; j_gene: TRBJ2-7; CDR3aa: CSVARTSGTSYEQYF; CDR3nt: TGCAGCGTTGCCCGGACTAGCGGGACATCCTACGAGCAGTACTTC
d_gene: -; abundance: -; v_gene: TRBV29-1; j_gene: TRBJ2-7; CDR3aa: CSVGNSLSSYEQYF; CDR3nt: TGCAGCGTTGGGAACAGTCTAAGCTCCTACGAGCAGTACTTC
d_gene: -; abundance: once; v_gene: TRBV19; j_gene: TRBJ1-1; CDR3aa: CASSIDLGRETEAFF; CDR3nt: TGTGCCAGTAGTATAGATCTGGGCAGGGAGACTGAAGCTTTCTTT
d_gene: TRBD1; abundance: -; v_gene: TRBV6-6; j_gene: TRBJ1-2; CDR3aa: CASSSDRGYGYTF; CDR3nt: TGTGCCAGCAGTTCGGACAGGGGGTATGGCTACACCTTC
d_gene: -; abundance: -; v_gene: TRBV28; j_gene: TRBJ2-5; CDR3aa: CASSTTQETQYF; CDR3nt: TGTGCCAGCAGTACGACTCAAGAGACCCAGTACTTC
d_gene: TRBD2; abundance: -; v_gene: TRBV7-9; j_gene: TRBJ2-1; CDR3aa: CASSSGEREIPEQFF; CDR3nt: TGTGCCAGCAGCTCTGGTGAGCGGGAAATCCCTGAGCAGTTCTTC
d_gene: -; abundance: -; v_gene: TRBV9; j_gene: TRBJ2-7; CDR3aa: CASSPWGDEQYF; CDR3nt: TGTGCCAGCAGCCCGTGGGGAGACGAGCAGTACTTC
d_gene: TRBD2; abundance: -; v_gene: TRBV7-2; j_gene: TRBJ2-1; CDR3aa: CASSTRTSGWDEQFF; CDR3nt: TGTGCCAGCAGCACCCGGACTAGCGGATGGGATGAGCAGTTCTTC
d_gene: -; abundance: -; v_gene: TRBV4-2; j_gene: TRBJ2-5; CDR3aa: CASSQEPVGETQYF; CDR3nt: TGTGCCAGCAGCCAAGAACCCGTTGGAGAGACCCAGTACTTC
d_gene: TRBD2; abundance: -; v_gene: TRBV28; j_gene: TRBJ2-2; CDR3aa: CASSLGGREFGELFF; CDR3nt: TGTGCCAGCAGTTTAGGCGGGAGGGAATTCGGGGAGCTGTTTTTT
d_gene: -; abundance: -; v_gene: TRBV9; j_gene: TRBJ1-1; CDR3aa: CASSLNSEGDTEAFF; CDR3nt: TGTGCCAGCAGCCTCAATTCGGAGGGGGACACTGAAGCTTTCTTT
d_gene: -; abundance: -; v_gene: TRBV7-9; j_gene: TRBJ1-4; CDR3aa: CASSLGGLGRSWDEKLFF; CDR3nt: TGTGCCAGCAGCTTAGGAGGCCTGGGGCGAAGCTGGGATGAAAAACTGTTTTTT
d_gene: TRBD2; abundance: -; v_gene: TRBV9; j_gene: TRBJ2-7; CDR3aa: CASSGSGRGNEQYF; CDR3nt: TGTGCCAGCAGCGGTAGCGGGAGGGGGAACGAGCAGTACTTC
d_gene: -; abundance: -; v_gene: TRBV19; j_gene: TRBJ1-1; CDR3aa: CASTKDQNTEAFF; CDR3nt: TGTGCCAGTACCAAAGACCAGAACACTGAAGCTTTCTTT
d_gene: TRBD2; abundance: -; v_gene: TRBV28; j_gene: TRBJ2-7; CDR3aa: CASSWTSGSDEQYF; CDR3nt: TGTGCCAGCAGCTGGACTAGCGGGAGCGACGAGCAGTACTTC
d_gene: TRBD1; abundance: -; v_gene: TRBV29-1; j_gene: TRBJ2-7; CDR3aa: CSVRGTGTYEQYF; CDR3nt: TGCAGCGTTAGAGGGACAGGGACGTACGAGCAGTACTTC
d_gene: TRBD1; abundance: -; v_gene: TRBV27; j_gene: TRBJ1-1; CDR3aa: CASRGNRGVAEAFF; CDR3nt: TGTGCCAGCAGGGGTAACAGGGGGGTGGCTGAAGCTTTCTTT
d_gene: TRBD1; abundance: -; v_gene: TRBV27; j_gene: TRBJ1-1; CDR3aa: CASTPGRGTGGRGNTEAFF; CDR3nt: TGTGCCAGCACTCCCGGTAGAGGGACAGGGGGCCGTGGGAACACTGAAGCTTTCTTT
d_gene: -; abundance: -; v_gene: TRBV4-3; j_gene: TRBJ2-7; CDR3aa: CASSQDPSAVSSYEQYF; CDR3nt: TGCGCCAGCAGCCAAGATCCGAGCGCCGTAAGCTCCTACGAGCAGTACTTC
d_gene: -; abundance: -; v_gene: TRBV27; j_gene: TRBJ1-1; CDR3aa: CASSRNQENTEAFF; CDR3nt: TGTGCCAGCAGCCGCAATCAGGAAAACACTGAAGCTTTCTTT
d_gene: -; abundance: -; v_gene: TRBV2; j_gene: TRBJ2-7; CDR3aa: CASSEETGASYEQYF; CDR3nt: TGTGCCAGCAGTGAAGAGACAGGAGCCTCCTACGAGCAGTACTTC
d_gene: -; abundance: once; v_gene: TRBV23-1; j_gene: TRBJ2-7; CDR3aa: CASSRRVASYEQYF; CDR3nt: TGCGCCAGCAGTCGCCGAGTAGCCTCCTACGAGCAGTACTTC
d_gene: -; abundance: -; v_gene: TRBV21-1; j_gene: TRBJ1-5; CDR3aa: CASSSYRVGQPQHF; CDR3nt: TGTGCCAGCAGCAGCTACAGGGTGGGGCAGCCCCAGCATTTT
d_gene: -; abundance: -; v_gene: TRBV28; j_gene: TRBJ2-2; CDR3aa: CASSLAENTGELFF; CDR3nt: TGTGCCAGCAGTTTAGCTGAGAACACCGGGGAGCTGTTTTTT
d_gene: TRBD1; abundance: once; v_gene: TRBV27; j_gene: TRBJ2-1; CDR3aa: CASSLPGTGAYNEQFF; CDR3nt: TGTGCCAGCAGTTTACCGGGGACAGGGGCCTACAATGAGCAGTTCTTC
d_gene: TRBD1; abundance: -; v_gene: TRBV10-2; j_gene: TRBJ1-5; CDR3aa: CASSPQGSNQPQHF; CDR3nt: TGCGCCAGCAGTCCACAGGGGAGCAATCAGCCCCAGCATTTT
d_gene: TRBD2; abundance: -; v_gene: TRBV29-1; j_gene: TRBJ2-1; CDR3aa: CSVVAGGPYNEQFF; CDR3nt: TGCAGCGTTGTAGCGGGAGGGCCATACAATGAGCAGTTCTTC
d_gene: TRBD2; abundance: few; v_gene: TRBV29-1; j_gene: TRBJ2-2; CDR3aa: CSAEGREGTGELFF; CDR3nt: TGCAGCGCAGAAGGGAGGGAGGGAACCGGGGAGCTGTTTTTT
d_gene: TRBD2; abundance: -; v_gene: TRBV5-1; j_gene: TRBJ2-7; CDR3aa: CASSFDTSGNYEQYF; CDR3nt: TGCGCCAGCAGCTTCGACACTAGCGGGAACTACGAGCAGTACTTC
d_gene: -; abundance: -; v_gene: TRBV4-2; j_gene: TRBJ2-1; CDR3aa: CASSQDPAKSSYNEQFF; CDR3nt: TGTGCCAGCAGCCAAGATCCCGCTAAGAGCTCCTACAATGAGCAGTTCTTC
d_gene: -; abundance: -; v_gene: TRBV6-1; j_gene: TRBJ2-4; CDR3aa: CASSETAVAKNIQYF; CDR3nt: TGTGCCAGCAGTGAAACGGCAGTAGCCAAAAACATTCAGTACTTC
d_gene: -; abundance: -; v_gene: TRBV4-1; j_gene: TRBJ1-4; CDR3aa: CASSQAGGPNEKLFF; CDR3nt: TGCGCCAGCAGCCAAGCAGGAGGTCCGAATGAAAAACTGTTTTTT
d_gene: -; abundance: -; v_gene: TRBV28; j_gene: TRBJ1-1; CDR3aa: CASSLHSTGNTEAFF; CDR3nt: TGTGCCAGCAGTTTACACTCAACAGGCAACACTGAAGCTTTCTTT